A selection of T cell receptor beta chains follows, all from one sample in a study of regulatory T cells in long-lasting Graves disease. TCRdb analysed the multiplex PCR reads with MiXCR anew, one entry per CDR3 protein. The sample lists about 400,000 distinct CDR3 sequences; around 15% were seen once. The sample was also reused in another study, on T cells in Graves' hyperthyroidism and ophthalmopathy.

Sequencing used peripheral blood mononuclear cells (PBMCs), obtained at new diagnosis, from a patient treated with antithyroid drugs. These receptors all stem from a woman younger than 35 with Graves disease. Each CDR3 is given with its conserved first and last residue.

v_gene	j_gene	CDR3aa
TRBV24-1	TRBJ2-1	CATSEIDRDDEQFF
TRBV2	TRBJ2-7	CASSESRTYEQYF
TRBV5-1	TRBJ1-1	CASSLVGGLNTEAFF
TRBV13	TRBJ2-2	CASSLTWGLDKTGELFF
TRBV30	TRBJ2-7	CAWNAGSYEQYF
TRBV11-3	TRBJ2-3	CASSRISGTGDTQYF
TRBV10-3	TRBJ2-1	CAISELPTSFLTNEQFF
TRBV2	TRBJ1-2	CASSVNPLGQGHGYTF
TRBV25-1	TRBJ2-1	CASSDRDFQPYNEQFF
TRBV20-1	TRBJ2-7	CSASSGRTSYEQYF
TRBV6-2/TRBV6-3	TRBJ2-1	CASLLRPFPGGSGEQFF
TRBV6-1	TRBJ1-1	CASSRAGENTEAFF
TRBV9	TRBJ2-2	CASSTPREGANTGELFF
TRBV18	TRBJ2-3	CASSPTGIMDTQYF
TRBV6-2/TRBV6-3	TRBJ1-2	CASSSTPDYGYTF
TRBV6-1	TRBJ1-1	CASSEAPTWAMNTEAFF
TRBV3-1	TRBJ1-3	CASSQDSGTTQGGNTIYF
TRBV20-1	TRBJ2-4	CSARDLPVPNIQYF
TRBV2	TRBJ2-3	CASRREAGGVTDTQYF
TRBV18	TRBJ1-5	CASSPAGSRNQPQHF
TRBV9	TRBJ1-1	CASSPYRDRNTEAFF
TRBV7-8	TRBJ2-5	CASSFPGGMETQYF
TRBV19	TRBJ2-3	CASGRPLGGVSTDTQYF
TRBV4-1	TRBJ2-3	CASSQADLADTQYF
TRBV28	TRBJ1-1	CASFSVDAEAFF
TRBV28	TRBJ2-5	CASSPPGVGETQYF
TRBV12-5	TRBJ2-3	CASGKGTVGRDTQYF
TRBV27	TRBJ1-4	CASSFRGREKLFF
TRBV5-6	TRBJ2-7	CASSLQGLESYEQYF
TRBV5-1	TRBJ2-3	CASSFDPMGTDTQYF
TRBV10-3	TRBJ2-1	CAISEALAGGPGEQFF
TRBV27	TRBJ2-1	CASRNYNEQFF
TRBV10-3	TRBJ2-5	CAISEQRAGAGETQYF
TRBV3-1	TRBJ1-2	CASSHPGSHGYTF
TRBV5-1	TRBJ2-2	CASSLDPGGLATGELFF
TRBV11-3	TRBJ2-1	CASSLGGTGLYNDQFF
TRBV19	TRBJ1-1	CASSKTGNTEAFF
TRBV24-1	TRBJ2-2	CATSDLVTGELFF
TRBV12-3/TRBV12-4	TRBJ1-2	CASSLFGGAGNTF
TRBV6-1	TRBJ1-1	CASSNEISNTEAFF
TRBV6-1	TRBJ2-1	CASSSSLRGTNEQFF
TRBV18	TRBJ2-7	CASSRISSGGSYEQYF
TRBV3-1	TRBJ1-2	CASSLSIQNYGYTF
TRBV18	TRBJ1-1	CASSPDSMNTEAFF
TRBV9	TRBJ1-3	CASSGGRFSGNTIYF
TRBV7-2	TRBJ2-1	CASSRGGGSSYNEQFF
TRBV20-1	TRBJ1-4	CSAVDRAFDEKLFF
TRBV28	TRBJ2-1	CASASSGTGAGKQFF
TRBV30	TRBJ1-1	CAWSVQPEAFF